This T cell receptor beta chain stems from a study of human T cells and chemical hapten exposure. Described time point: patch test 2, 6 weeks after DPC sensitization. Treatment denoted: therapeutic diphenylcyclopropenone sensitization with weekly scalp DPC. The CDR3 has 11 amino acids. Germline V lookup: CDR1 LGHDT, CDR2 YNNKEL (reference sequence). V lost 4 bases, J lost 12 bases, and 10 bases lay in between. MiXCR was run by TCRdb on the RACE reads, yielding one entry per CDR3 protein. Here the sample spans 70,000 to 90,000 distinct CDR3 sequences, roughly a tenth being singletons. The starting material was whole blood, obtained in connection with sensitization to the hapten diphenylcyclopropenone (DPC). The receptor was derived from a woman in her forties or fifties with alopecia areata. Some clones in this sample may be carry-over from other donors' samples. The chain recombines TRBV3-1 with TRBJ2-4; D could derive from TRBD1 or TRBD2 (5 bases each). CDR3 in DNA: TGTGCCAGCAGCCTGGGACCTGCTCAGTACTTC. Translated: CASSLGPAQYF. Full variable domain (missing parts from reference TRBV3-1 and TRBJ2-4): DTAVSQTPKYLVTQMGNDKSIKCEQNLGHDTMYWYKQDSKKFLKIMFSYNNKELIINETVPNRFSPKSPDKAHLNLHINSLELGDSAVYFCASSLGPAQYFGAGTRLSVL.